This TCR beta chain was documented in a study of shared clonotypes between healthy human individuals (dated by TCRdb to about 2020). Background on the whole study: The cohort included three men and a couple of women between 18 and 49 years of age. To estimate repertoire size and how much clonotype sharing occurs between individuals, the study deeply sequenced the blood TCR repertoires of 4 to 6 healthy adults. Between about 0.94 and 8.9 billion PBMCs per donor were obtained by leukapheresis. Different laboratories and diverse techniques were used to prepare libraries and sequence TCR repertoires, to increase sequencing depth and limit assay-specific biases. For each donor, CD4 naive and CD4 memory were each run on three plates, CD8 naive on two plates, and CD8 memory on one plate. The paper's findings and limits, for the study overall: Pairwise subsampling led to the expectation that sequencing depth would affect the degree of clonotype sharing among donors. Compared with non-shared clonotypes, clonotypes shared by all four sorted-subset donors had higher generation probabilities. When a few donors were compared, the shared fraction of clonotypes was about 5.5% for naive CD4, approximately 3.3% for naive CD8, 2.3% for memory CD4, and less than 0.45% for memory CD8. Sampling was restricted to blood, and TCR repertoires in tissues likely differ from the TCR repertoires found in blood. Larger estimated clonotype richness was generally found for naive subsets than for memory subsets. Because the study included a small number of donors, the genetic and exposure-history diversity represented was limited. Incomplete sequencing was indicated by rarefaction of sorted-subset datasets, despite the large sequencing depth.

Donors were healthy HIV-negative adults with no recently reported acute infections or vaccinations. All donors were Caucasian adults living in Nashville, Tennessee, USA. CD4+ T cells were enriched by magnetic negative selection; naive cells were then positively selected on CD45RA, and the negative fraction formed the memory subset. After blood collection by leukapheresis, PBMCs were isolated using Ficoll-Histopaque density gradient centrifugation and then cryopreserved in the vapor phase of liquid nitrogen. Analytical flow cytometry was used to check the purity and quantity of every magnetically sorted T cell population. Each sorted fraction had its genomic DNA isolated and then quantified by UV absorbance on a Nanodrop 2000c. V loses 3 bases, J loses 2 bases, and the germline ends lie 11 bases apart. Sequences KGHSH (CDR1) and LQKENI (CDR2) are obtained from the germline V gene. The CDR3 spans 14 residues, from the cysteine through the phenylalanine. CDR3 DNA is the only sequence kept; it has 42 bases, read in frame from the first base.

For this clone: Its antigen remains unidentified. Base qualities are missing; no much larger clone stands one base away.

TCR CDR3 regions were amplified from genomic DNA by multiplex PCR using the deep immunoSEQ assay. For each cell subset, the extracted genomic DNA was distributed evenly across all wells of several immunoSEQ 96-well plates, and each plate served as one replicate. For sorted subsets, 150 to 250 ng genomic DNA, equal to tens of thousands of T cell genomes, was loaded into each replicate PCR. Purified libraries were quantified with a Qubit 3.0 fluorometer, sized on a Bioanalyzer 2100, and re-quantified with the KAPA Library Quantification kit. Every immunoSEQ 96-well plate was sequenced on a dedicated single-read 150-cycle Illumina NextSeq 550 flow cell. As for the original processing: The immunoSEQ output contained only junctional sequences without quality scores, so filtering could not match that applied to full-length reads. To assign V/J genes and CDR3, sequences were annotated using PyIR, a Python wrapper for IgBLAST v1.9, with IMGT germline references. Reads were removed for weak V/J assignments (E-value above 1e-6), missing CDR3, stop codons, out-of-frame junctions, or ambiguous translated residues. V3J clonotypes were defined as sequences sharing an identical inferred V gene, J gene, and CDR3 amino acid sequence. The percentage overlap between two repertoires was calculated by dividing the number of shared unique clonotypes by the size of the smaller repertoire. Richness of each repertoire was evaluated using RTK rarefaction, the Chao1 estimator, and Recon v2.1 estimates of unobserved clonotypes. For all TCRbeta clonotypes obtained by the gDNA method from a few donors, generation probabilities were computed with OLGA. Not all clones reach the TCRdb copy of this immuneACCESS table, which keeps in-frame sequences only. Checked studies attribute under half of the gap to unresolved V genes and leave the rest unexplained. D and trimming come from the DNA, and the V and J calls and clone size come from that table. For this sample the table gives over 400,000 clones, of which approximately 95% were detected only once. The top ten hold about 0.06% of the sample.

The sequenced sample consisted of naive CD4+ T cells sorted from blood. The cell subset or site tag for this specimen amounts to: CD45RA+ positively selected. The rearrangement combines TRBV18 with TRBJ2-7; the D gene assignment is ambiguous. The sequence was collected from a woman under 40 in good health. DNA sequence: TGTGCCAGCTCACCGGTGACCGAAACCTACGAGCAGTACTTC. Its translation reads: CASSPVTETYEQYF. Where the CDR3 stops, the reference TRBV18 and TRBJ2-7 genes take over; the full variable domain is NAGVMQNPRHLVRRRGQEARLRCSPMKGHSHVYWYRQLPEEGLKFMVYLQKENIIDESGMPKERFSAEFPKEGPSILRIQQVVRGDSAAYFCASSPVTETYEQYFGPGTRLTVT.